The clone carrying this TCR beta chain came up a few times. These data originate in a study of T-cell reconstitution after alpha-beta-depleted transplantation in children. The V gene's germline CDR1 is DFQATT and CDR2 SNEGSKA (reference sequence). V lost 3 bases to trimming and J lost 0 bases, with 9 bases between them. This CDR3 has 14 residues. A TCRbeta library incorporating unique molecular identifiers was prepared. MiXCR, applied by TCRdb to the PCR reads, yields one record per CDR3 protein. This table has 700,000 or so distinct CDR3 sequences, roughly 14% appearing once. The chain has TRBV20-1 and TRBJ2-1; the D is unclear. Specimen: PBMCs, collected before TCRalphabeta/CD19-depleted stem cell transplant. This sequence originates from a girl aged 2 to 9 with congenital amegakaryocytic thrombocytopenia, due to receive a stem cell transplant. The CDR3 nucleotides read TGCAGTGCTAGTAACGGGTACTCCTACAATGAGCAGTTCTTC. As protein: CSASNGYSYNEQFF.